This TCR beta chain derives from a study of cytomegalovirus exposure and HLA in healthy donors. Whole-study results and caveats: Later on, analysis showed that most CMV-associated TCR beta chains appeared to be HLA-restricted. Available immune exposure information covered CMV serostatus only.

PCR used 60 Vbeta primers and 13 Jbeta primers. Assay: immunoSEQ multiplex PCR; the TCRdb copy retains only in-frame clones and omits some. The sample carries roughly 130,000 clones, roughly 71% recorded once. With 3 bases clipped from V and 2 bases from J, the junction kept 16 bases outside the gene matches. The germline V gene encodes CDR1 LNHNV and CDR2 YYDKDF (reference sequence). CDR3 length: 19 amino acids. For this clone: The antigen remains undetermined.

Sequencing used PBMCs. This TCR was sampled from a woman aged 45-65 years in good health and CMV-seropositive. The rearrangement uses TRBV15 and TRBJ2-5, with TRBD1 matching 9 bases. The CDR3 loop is CATSSREVGTGRPQETQYF. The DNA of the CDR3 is TGTGCCACCAGCAGTAGGGAGGTTGGGACAGGGCGACCACAAGAGACCCAGTACTTC.